This is a list of T cell receptor beta chains from one sample in a study of early T cells in non-severe SARS-CoV-2 infection. TCRdb used MiXCR to reprocess the 5' RACE reads, holding one entry per CDR3 protein. Of around 30,000 distinct CDR3 sequences detected, about 5.3% appear once; the ten largest clones hold around 26%. Material for sequencing was whole blood. These receptors were taken from an adult who was a healthcare worker with PCR-confirmed SARS-CoV-2 infection or an uninfected control (not recorded which). Both conserved end residues are part of each CDR3. A D gene is named only where the DNA matches it firmly. Clone size appears in some rows only: once, few, many, or a class for an expanded clone.

TRBJ1-5,-,13,many,TRBV20-1,TGCAGTGCGGAGGGTGGTAGCAATCAGCCCCAGCATTTT,CSAEGGSNQPQHF
TRBJ2-3,TRBD2,15,many,TRBV10-3,TGTGCCATCAGTGGACTAGCGGGAGTGGCAGATACGCAGTATTTT,CAISGLAGVADTQYF
TRBJ2-1,-,15,-,TRBV4-3,TGCGCCAGCAGCCAAGATTACTATTCCTACAATGAGCAGTTCTTC,CASSQDYYSYNEQFF
TRBJ1-1,-,11,many,TRBV29-1,TGCAGCGTGGGGGACCCAAAAGAAGCTTTCTTT,CSVGDPKEAFF
TRBJ2-5,TRBD2,15,-,TRBV12-3/TRBV12-4,TGTGCCAGCAGTCCTTATAGCGGGGCAAAAGAGACCCAGTACTTC,CASSPYSGAKETQYF
TRBJ2-7,TRBD1,14,-,TRBV5-6,TGTGCCAGCAGCGTACGGGACAGGGAGTTCGAGCAGTACTTC,CASSVRDREFEQYF
TRBJ2-1,-,16,-,TRBV7-2,TGTGCCAGCAGCCCTGGCGGACTAGGGGGGATGGAGGAGCAGTTCTTC,CASSPGGLGGMEEQFF
TRBJ2-7,TRBD1,14,many,TRBV6-2/TRBV6-3,TGTGCCACCTTGTCGGGACAGAGAACCTACGAGCAGTACTTC,CATLSGQRTYEQYF
TRBJ2-1,-,15,many,TRBV6-2/TRBV6-3,TGTGCCAGCAGTACTGTCGGGGGCTTGGGGAATGAGCAGTTCTTC,CASSTVGGLGNEQFF
TRBJ2-1,TRBD2,16,medium-sized,TRBV6-5,TGTGCCAGCAGTTACTCTGGCGGGGGGACTTACAATGAGCAGTTCTTC,CASSYSGGGTYNEQFF
TRBJ2-5,TRBD2,15,many,TRBV18,TGTGCCAGCTCACCCCCCGGGACTAACCAAGAGACCCAGTACTTC,CASSPPGTNQETQYF
TRBJ2-1,TRBD2,14,many,TRBV20-1,TGCAGTCCCAAGACTAGCGGGAGCTACAATGAGCAGTTCTTC,CSPKTSGSYNEQFF
TRBJ2-5,-,15,-,TRBV4-1,TGCGCCAGCAGCACGTTCCGTGGCGGAGAAGAGACCCAGTACTTC,CASSTFRGGEETQYF
TRBJ2-7,TRBD2,15,-,TRBV19,TGTGCCAGTAGTATGGCTAGCGGCTACATCTACGAGCAGTACTTC,CASSMASGYIYEQYF
TRBJ1-4,TRBD1,18,many,TRBV30,TGTGCCTGGAGTGTACGGGGAGACAGGGGGCGCGGGAGCGAAAAACTGTTTTTT,CAWSVRGDRGRGSEKLFF
TRBJ1-2,TRBD1,15,many,TRBV24-1,TGTGCCACCAGTGAAAGGGACAGGGGCTCTTATGGCTACACCTTC,CATSERDRGSYGYTF
TRBJ2-7,-,14,many,TRBV10-3,TGTGCCACCCTAGACATTACCAGGTCCTACGAGCAGTACTTC,CATLDITRSYEQYF
TRBJ2-3,TRBD1,14,many,TRBV12-3/TRBV12-4,TGTGCCAGCAGATCAGGGGGCGAGGGAGATACGCAGTATTTT,CASRSGGEGDTQYF
TRBJ2-1,TRBD2,15,many,TRBV3-1,TGTGCCAGCAGCCAAACTCTAGCGGGAGACAATGAGCAGTTCTTC,CASSQTLAGDNEQFF
TRBJ1-5,TRBD1,17,-,TRBV28,TGTGCCAGCAGCTCCGATACAGGGGAAAATAGCAATCAGCCCCAGCATTTT,CASSSDTGENSNQPQHF
TRBJ2-3,TRBD2,15,many,TRBV20-1,TGCAGTGCTAGAGTTAGCGGGGGGGCCTCAGATACGCAGTATTTT,CSARVSGGASDTQYF
TRBJ2-7,-,14,-,TRBV9,TGTGCCAGCAGCGTAGGCAGGGAAAATAGGGAGCAGTACTTC,CASSVGRENREQYF
TRBJ1-1,-,12,many,TRBV20-1,TGCAGTGCCCAGGTGGAGAACACTGAAGCTTTCTTT,CSAQVENTEAFF
TRBJ1-2,-,12,medium-sized,TRBV30,TGTGCCTGGACCCCGACAGGATATGGCTACACCTTC,CAWTPTGYGYTF
TRBJ1-6,-,14,-,TRBV13,TGTGCCAGCAGCTTCAATCCGTATAATTCACCCCTCCACTTT,CASSFNPYNSPLHF
TRBJ2-2,-,14,many,TRBV20-1,TGCAGTGCTTCGGGGGGCCCGAACACCGGGGAGCTGTTTTTT,CSASGGPNTGELFF
TRBJ1-1,TRBD1,15,many,TRBV12-3/TRBV12-4,TGTGCCAGCAGTCTGGACAGGGGCATGAACACTGAAGCTTTCTTT,CASSLDRGMNTEAFF
TRBJ1-2,-,13,few,TRBV2,TGTGCCAGCAGTGAGGAGAACGGCTATGGCTACACCTTC,CASSEENGYGYTF
TRBJ2-7,-,13,many,TRBV29-1,TGCAGCGTTGAAATTAAGTCGACCTACGAGCAGTACTTC,CSVEIKSTYEQYF
TRBJ2-1,-,14,-,TRBV7-9,TGTGCCAGCAGCCGCCGGGACCCAACAAATGAGCAGTTCTTC,CASSRRDPTNEQFF
TRBJ2-3,-,16,many,TRBV4-2,TGTGCCAGCAGCCAAGTAGGGGGGGCGAGCACAGATACGCAGTATTTT,CASSQVGGASTDTQYF
TRBJ2-3,-,16,many,TRBV7-9,TGTGCCAGCAGCCCAGAGGGCTATTTCAGCACAGATACGCAGTATTTT,CASSPEGYFSTDTQYF
TRBJ2-7,TRBD2,17,few,TRBV12-3/TRBV12-4,TGTGCCAGCAGTTTAGTTAGCGGGAGGGCCGGGGACTACGAGCAGTACTTC,CASSLVSGRAGDYEQYF
TRBJ1-3,-,16,many,TRBV5-4,TGTGCCAGCAGCACTGGACACCAGAGCTCTGGAAACACCATATATTTT,CASSTGHQSSGNTIYF
TRBJ2-2,-,14,many,TRBV6-5,TGTGCCACCTACCCCAGGGGAAACACCGGGGAGCTGTTTTTT,CATYPRGNTGELFF
TRBJ2-2,-,17,many,TRBV24-1,TGTGCCACCAGTGATTTGCAGTCTCTACCTGACACCGGGGAGCTGTTTTTT,CATSDLQSLPDTGELFF
TRBJ2-7,TRBD1,14,many,TRBV20-1,TGCAGTGCTAGAGATGGACAGGGGGCGGGCGAGCAGTACTTC,CSARDGQGAGEQYF